One T cell receptor (beta chain) is described in this entry. Trimming took 4 bases from V and 4 from J, leaving 10 bases between them. Looked up from germline, CDR1 is DFQATT and CDR2 is SNEGSKA (reference sequence). The CDR3 has 12 residues. The data were obtained in a study of T-cell reconstitution after alpha-beta-depleted transplantation in children. Using unique molecular identifiers, the investigators prepared the TCRbeta library. One entry per CDR3 protein, called by TCRdb with MiXCR from the PCR reads. The sample carries a few hundred thousand distinct CDR3 sequences, roughly 44% recorded once.

The chain has TRBV20-1 and TRBJ2-5; TRBD1 is a possible D gene (6 bases). This sample comprised PBMCs, obtained before TCRalphabeta/CD19-depleted stem cell transplant. The source is a girl aged 2 to 9 with aplastic anemia, due to receive a stem cell transplant. CDR3 amino acids: CSANRERETQYF. The CDR3, as DNA: TGCAGTGCTAACAGGGAAAGAGAGACCCAGTACTTC.